This is a list of T cell receptor beta chains from one sample in a study of shared clonotypes between healthy human individuals. Libraries were prepared by immunoSEQ multiplex PCR; TCRdb keeps only in-frame clonotypes and omits some of them. The profile covers around 2,000,000 clones, with around 95% appearing a single time and 0.13% taken by the ten largest. The sequenced material came from naive CD4+ T cells sorted from blood. These receptor sequences come from a man younger than 35 in good health. The CDR3 runs from the conserved cysteine through the conserved F or W. D genes are given only for firm matches. Size tells how often a clone was seen (once, few, many) or the class of an expanded clone, and some rows leave it out.

J gene | V gene | D gene | clone size | CDR3 DNA | CDR3 protein
TRBJ2-7 | TRBV30 | - | once | TGTGCCTGGAGTGTAGGGGCATGGGGCGAGCAGTACTTC | CAWSVGAWGEQYF
TRBJ2-7 | TRBV10-3 | - | - | TGTGCCATCAGTGGACAGTCCTACGAGCAGTACTTC | CAISGQSYEQYF
TRBJ2-1 | TRBV2 | - | - | TGTGCCAGCAGTGAGAGGGTGTACAATGAGCAGTTCTTC | CASSERVYNEQFF
TRBJ2-3 | TRBV10-3 | TRBD2 | once | TGTGCCATCAGTGTAACTAGCGGGAGCCCTAGCACAGATACGCAGTATTTT | CAISVTSGSPSTDTQYF
TRBJ2-3 | TRBV5-5 | - | - | TGTGCCAGCAGGCCGGGACACCCGAGCACAGATACGCAGTATTTT | CASRPGHPSTDTQYF
TRBJ2-3 | TRBV2 | TRBD2 | - | TGTGCCAGCAGGGACTCTAGCGGTGCGGGAGATACGCAGTATTTT | CASRDSSGAGDTQYF
TRBJ2-3 | TRBV5-1 | TRBD2 | - | TGCGCCAGCCGGTCTGGCGGGGGGCCCACAGATACGCAGTATTTT | CASRSGGGPTDTQYF
TRBJ1-4 | TRBV28 | - | - | TGTGCCAGCAGTTTAGGCGGGCTTGGGATGAAAAAACTGTTTTTT | CASSLGGLGMKKLFF
TRBJ1-5 | TRBV2 | - | - | TGTGCCAGCAGTGATCAGGGCTTTAGCAATCAGCCCCAGCATTTT | CASSDQGFSNQPQHF
TRBJ1-1 | TRBV28 | - | once | TGTGCCCATAGACAGATGAACACTGAAGCTTTCTTT | CAHRQMNTEAFF
TRBJ2-7 | TRBV4-2 | TRBD2 | - | TGTGCCAGCAGCCAAGGAGGCCTAGCGGGGGGGCTCGAGCAGTACTTC | CASSQGGLAGGLEQYF
TRBJ2-1 | TRBV30 | TRBD2 | - | TGTGCCTGGAGTGTTTTAGCGGGGAACAATGAGCAGTTCTTC | CAWSVLAGNNEQFF
TRBJ1-4 | TRBV15 | - | - | TGTGCCACCAGCAGAGATAGGGCCTTAAGTGAAAAACTGTTTTTT | CATSRDRALSEKLFF
TRBJ1-1 | TRBV7-9 | TRBD1 | - | TGTGCCAGCGATGGAAAGGGGGCTCTGAACACTGAAGCTTTCTTT | CASDGKGALNTEAFF
TRBJ2-6 | TRBV9 | TRBD1 | - | TGTGCCAGCAGCGTGGGGACAGGGGCTGGGGCCAACGTCCTGACTTTC | CASSVGTGAGANVLTF
TRBJ2-5 | TRBV23-1 | TRBD1 | - | TGCGCCAGCAGTCACTCGGGACAGAAGGAGACCCAGTACTTC | CASSHSGQKETQYF
TRBJ1-5 | TRBV6-1 | TRBD1 | - | TGTGCCAGCCGCTTCGACACAGGGGGCTTTCAGCCCCAGCATTTT | CASRFDTGGFQPQHF
TRBJ2-3 | TRBV5-4 | - | - | TGTGCCAGCAGTATGACAGCGTATAGCACAGATACGCAGTATTTT | CASSMTAYSTDTQYF
TRBJ2-2 | TRBV6-5 | - | - | TGTGCCAGCAGCCGGTCCCGGGACACCGGGGAGCTGTTTTTT | CASSRSRDTGELFF
TRBJ2-7 | TRBV6-5 | - | - | TGTGCCAGCAGTCGGACGTCTAGCTCCTACGAGCAGTACTTC | CASSRTSSSYEQYF
TRBJ2-3 | TRBV5-1 | TRBD2 | - | TGCGCCAGCAGCTTGGTGCTAGCGGGACGCACAGATACGCAGTATTTT | CASSLVLAGRTDTQYF
TRBJ1-5 | TRBV28 | TRBD1 | - | TGTGCCAGCAGTTTACCCGGGACAGGTGTCCATCAGCCCCAGCATTTT | CASSLPGTGVHQPQHF
TRBJ1-5 | TRBV10-2 | - | - | TGCGCCAGCTCTCTTAGGAGGGGAAGAGGGGATCAGCCCCAGCATTTT | CASSLRRGRGDQPQHF
TRBJ2-1 | TRBV27 | TRBD1 | - | TGTGCCAGCAGTTTCCTGGACAGGGTATCCTACAATGAGCAGTTCTTC | CASSFLDRVSYNEQFF
TRBJ2-1 | TRBV5-1 | TRBD2 | - | TGCGCCAGCAGATTAAGCGGGGACTCCTACAATGAGCAGTTCTTC | CASRLSGDSYNEQFF
TRBJ2-7 | TRBV18 | TRBD1 | - | TGTGCCAGCACCCTGCTGAATGGACAGGGCCTTTCCGAGCAGTACTTC | CASTLLNGQGLSEQYF
TRBJ2-3 | TRBV27 | TRBD2 | - | TGTGCCAGCAGTTTACTAGCGGTGATTAGCACAGATACGCAGTATTTT | CASSLLAVISTDTQYF
TRBJ1-2 | TRBV2 | - | - | TGTGCCAGCAGTGAAGATAGTCCAGGGACATATGGCTACACCTTC | CASSEDSPGTYGYTF
TRBJ2-2 | TRBV27 | - | - | TGTGCCAGCAGTTTATTCAGGGGAAAGAACACCGGGGAGCTGTTTTTT | CASSLFRGKNTGELFF
TRBJ2-2 | TRBV18 | - | - | TGTGCCAGCTCAATCAACGGGGTGGCGAACACCGGGGAGCTGTTTTTT | CASSINGVANTGELFF
TRBJ2-1 | TRBV29-1 | - | - | TGCAGCGTTGCCCGAGAGTGGGCCGAGCAGTTCTTC | CSVAREWAEQFF
TRBJ2-5 | TRBV10-3 | - | - | TGTGCCATCAGTGAGTCGAGACAGGTGTTTGAGACCCAGTACTTC | CAISESRQVFETQYF
TRBJ1-1 | TRBV30 | - | - | TGTGCCTGGGGAGGGGCGAACACTGAAGCTTTCTTT | CAWGGANTEAFF
TRBJ1-5 | TRBV7-9 | - | - | TGTGCCAGCAGCGCATATAGCAATCAGCCCCAGCATTTT | CASSAYSNQPQHF
TRBJ2-2 | TRBV12-5 | TRBD1 | - | TGTGCTAGTGGTTTGACAGGGGGCACCGGGGAGCTGTTTTTT | CASGLTGGTGELFF
TRBJ1-6 | TRBV29-1 | TRBD1 | few | TGCAGCGTTAAGACAGGGAATAATTCACCCCTCCACTTT | CSVKTGNNSPLHF
TRBJ2-5 | TRBV18 | TRBD2 | - | TGTGCCAGCTCACCCCGAGAAGCGGGGGGGCAAGAGACCCAGTACTTC | CASSPREAGGQETQYF
TRBJ2-3 | TRBV5-6 | - | few | TGTGCCAGCAACTACAAGTCGCGGGTACTCACAGATACGCAGTATTTT | CASNYKSRVLTDTQYF
TRBJ2-5 | TRBV4-1 | - | - | TGCGCCAGCAGCCAAGCGGTTTGGGAGACCCAGTACTTC | CASSQAVWETQYF
TRBJ1-2 | TRBV18 | TRBD1 | - | TGTGCCAGCTCGGATGGGACAGGGCAGCTCTATGGCTACACCTTC | CASSDGTGQLYGYTF
TRBJ1-5 | TRBV6-1 | - | once | TGTGCCAGCAGTGAAGTCTTAAGCAATCAGCCCCAGCATTTT | CASSEVLSNQPQHF
TRBJ1-5 | TRBV16 | TRBD1 | - | TGTGCCAGCAGCGGAGGACAGGGCAGCAATCAGCCCCAGCATTTT | CASSGGQGSNQPQHF
TRBJ1-2 | TRBV6-5 | TRBD1 | - | TGTGCCAGCACCCGGGGACAGGCTCATGGCTACACCTTC | CASTRGQAHGYTF
TRBJ1-1 | TRBV11-2 | - | - | TGTGCCAGCAGCTTAGGGGTCGCTGAAGCTTTCTTT | CASSLGVAEAFF